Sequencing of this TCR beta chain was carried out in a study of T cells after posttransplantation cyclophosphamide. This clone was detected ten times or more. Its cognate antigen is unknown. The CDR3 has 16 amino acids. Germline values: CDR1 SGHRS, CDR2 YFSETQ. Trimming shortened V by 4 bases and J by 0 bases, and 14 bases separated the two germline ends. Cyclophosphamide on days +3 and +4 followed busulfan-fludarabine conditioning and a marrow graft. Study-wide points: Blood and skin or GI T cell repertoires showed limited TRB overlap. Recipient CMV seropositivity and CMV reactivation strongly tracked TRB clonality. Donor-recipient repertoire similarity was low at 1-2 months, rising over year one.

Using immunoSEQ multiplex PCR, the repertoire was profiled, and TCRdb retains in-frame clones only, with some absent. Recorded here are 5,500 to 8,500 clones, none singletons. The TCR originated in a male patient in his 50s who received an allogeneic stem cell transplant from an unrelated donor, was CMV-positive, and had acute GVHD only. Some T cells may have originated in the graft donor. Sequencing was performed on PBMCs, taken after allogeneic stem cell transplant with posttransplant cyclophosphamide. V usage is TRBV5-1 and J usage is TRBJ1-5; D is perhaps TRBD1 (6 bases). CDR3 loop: CASSPGHGDSNQPQHF. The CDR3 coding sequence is TGCGCCAGCAGCCCGGGACACGGTGATAGCAATCAGCCCCAGCATTTT.